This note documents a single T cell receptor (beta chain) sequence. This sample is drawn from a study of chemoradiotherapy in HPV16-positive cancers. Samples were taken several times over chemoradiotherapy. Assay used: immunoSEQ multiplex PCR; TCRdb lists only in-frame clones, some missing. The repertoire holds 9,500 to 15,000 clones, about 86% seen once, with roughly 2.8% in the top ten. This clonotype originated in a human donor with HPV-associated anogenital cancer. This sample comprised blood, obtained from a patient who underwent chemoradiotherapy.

The CDR3 DNA sequence: TGTGCCTGGAGTGTTGGGGCGGTAAACTACAATGAGCAGTTCTTC. It codes for CAWSVGAVNYNEQFF. This chain links TRBV30 with TRBJ2-1, with D tentatively TRBD1 (5 bases). Trimming removed 0 bases at V and 3 bases at J, with 12 bases between. There are 15 residues in the CDR3. Germline loops: CDR1 GTSNPN, CDR2 SVGIG (reference sequence).